The next 22 T cell receptor beta chains were all read from a single sample in a study of CD8+ T cells in alopecia areata (dated by TCRdb to between 2018 and 2020). Libraries were built with the immunoSEQ multiplex PCR assay. RNA was extracted from all samples and reverse transcribed into cDNA, which served as template for TCR sequencing. TCRdb holds this immuneACCESS table with in-frame rearrangements only. Some clones are missing; in checked studies, unresolved V genes explain under half, and the rest has no known cause. Within this sample are over 200,000 clones, with over 60% of them counted one time only. The ten largest clones represent around 4.3% of the sample. According to the study, the label for this sample's time point signals: around 4 weeks on oral tofacitinib. According to the study, the label for this sample's treatment or condition signals: oral pan-JAK inhibitor, 5-10 mg twice daily.

The starting material was CD4+ T cells sorted from blood, obtained at week 4, from a patient treated with tofacitinib. These receptors were obtained from a human donor with alopecia areata.

The V call is TRBV6-1, the J call TRBJ2-3; tentative D call: TRBD1 (5 bases). There are 14 residues in the CDR3. V was shortened by 2 bases and J by 2 bases, with 8 bases between the two germline ends. Germline lookup yields CDR1 MNHNS and CDR2 SASEGT. The CDR3 sequence: CASSESGITDTQYF. The DNA for the CDR3 is TGTGCCAGCAGTGAATCAGGGATCACAGATACGCAGTATTTT.

The chain couples TRBV5-1 to TRBJ1-1; D uncertain. The CDR3 spans 13 residues. Germline V gene lookup returns CDR1 SGHRS and CDR2 YFSETQ. V lost 0 bases to trimming and J lost 0 bases, with 3 bases between them. In DNA form, the CDR3 reads TGCGCCAGCAGCTTGGCGGTGAACACTGAAGCTTTCTTT. Residues: CASSLAVNTEAFF.

CDR3 bases: TGCAGCGTTGAAAGGATTGTGGTCACTGAAGCTTTCTTT. Its protein product is CSVERIVVTEAFF. The J gene is TRBJ1-1, the V gene TRBV29-1; D not resolved. V gave up 2 bases and J gave up 4 bases, with 11 bases separating them. This CDR3 spans 13 amino acids. Per the germline V gene, CDR1 is SQVTM and CDR2 is ANQGSEA. Filled out from reference TRBV29-1 and TRBJ1-1, the complete variable domain reads SAVISQKPSRDICQRGTSLTIQCQVDSQVTMMFWYRQQPGQSLTLIATANQGSEATYESGFVIDKFPISRPNLTFSTLTVSNMSPEDSSIYLCSVERIVVTEAFFGQGTRLTVV.

This clone has only a few counts. The chain has TRBV19 and TRBJ2-5, with 7 bases identical to TRBD2. The CDR3 has 14 amino acids. In germline, CDR1 is LNHDA, CDR2 SQIVND (reference sequence). V was pared by 5 bases and J by 2 bases, with 5 bases of the junction left unmatched. The CDR3 is CASSPTGGQETQYF. The CDR3 nucleotides are TGTGCCAGTAGTCCCACGGGGGGACAAGAGACCCAGTACTTC.

The chain uses TRBV14 and TRBJ2-1; 14 bases line up with TRBD2. Trimming cost V 6 bases and J 10 bases; bases outside gene matches: 8. CDR3 length equals 15 residues. Germline V gene lookup returns CDR1 SGHDN and CDR2 FVKESK. CDR3 DNA: TGTGCCAGCAGTCCGGGACTAGCGGGGGCCACAGAGCAGTTCTTC. Translating it yields CASSPGLAGATEQFF.

This clone came up a few times. The chain uses TRBV19 and TRBJ2-5; 11 nucleotides agree with TRBD2. The length of the CDR3 is 14 residues. Trimming removed 7 bases from V and 3 bases from J; junction bases left unmatched: 4. Germline V gene sequence: CDR1 LNHDA, CDR2 SQIVND (reference sequence). The CDR3 loop reads CASNLGLAEETQYF. The CDR3 DNA reads as TGTGCCAGTAACTTGGGACTAGCGGAAGAGACCCAGTACTTC.

The V gene is TRBV29-1, the J gene TRBJ2-5, with 8 nucleotides matching TRBD1. Trimming removed 3 bases from V and 3 bases from J; junction bases left unmatched: 9. The CDR3 consists of 15 residues. Germline loops: CDR1 SQVTM, CDR2 ANQGSEA. The CDR3, as DNA: TGCAGCGTTGAGTTTTGGGCGACAGGGGAAGAGACCCAGTACTTC. Its protein product is CSVEFWATGEETQYF. Combining the CDR3 with reference TRBV29-1 and TRBJ2-5 gives the whole variable domain SAVISQKPSRDICQRGTSLTIQCQVDSQVTMMFWYRQQPGQSLTLIATANQGSEATYESGFVIDKFPISRPNLTFSTLTVSNMSPEDSSIYLCSVEFWATGEETQYFGPGTRLLVL.

Comments on this clone: This same CDR3 is encoded by further DNA sequences in the sample. The chain recombines TRBV29-1 with TRBJ1-5; 7 nucleotides match TRBD1. Looked up from germline, CDR1 is SQVTM and CDR2 is ANQGSEA. Trimming cost V 2 bases and J 2 bases; bases outside gene matches: 0. The CDR3 runs to 13 residues. The CDR3 bases are TGCAGCGTTGAAACAGGGGGCAATCAGCCCCAGCATTTT. Translating it yields CSVETGGNQPQHF. The variable domain in full, completed from reference TRBV29-1 and TRBJ1-5, reads SAVISQKPSRDICQRGTSLTIQCQVDSQVTMMFWYRQQPGQSLTLIATANQGSEATYESGFVIDKFPISRPNLTFSTLTVSNMSPEDSSIYLCSVETGGNQPQHFGDGTRLSIL.

The chain links TRBV9 to TRBJ2-6; D may match TRBD1 or TRBD2 (5 bases each). The CDR3 has 18 residues. V gave up 3 bases and J gave up 0 bases, with 16 bases separating them. Germline V gene sequence: CDR1 SGDLS, CDR2 YYNGEE. The CDR3 loop is CASSAQNGALSGANVLTF. DNA of the CDR3: TGTGCCAGCAGCGCTCAAAACGGGGCTCTCTCTGGGGCCAACGTCCTGACTTTC. The full variable domain, its missing parts supplied by reference TRBV9 and TRBJ2-6, is DSGVTQTPKHLITATGQRVTLRCSPRSGDLSVYWYQQSLDQGLQFLIQYYNGEERAKGNILERFSAQQFPDLHSELNLSSLELGDSALYFCASSAQNGALSGANVLTFGAGSRLTVL.

The rearrangement links TRBV20-1 to TRBJ1-2; perhaps TRBD1 as D (6 bases). Germline CDR1 reads DFQATT; CDR2 reads SNEGSKA (reference sequence). The CDR3 has 11 residues. This CDR3 is CSSRGGDGYTF. CDR3 sequence (DNA): TGCAGCAGCAGGGGAGGGGATGGCTACACCTTC.

The gene calls are TRBV7-9 and TRBJ1-2, with TRBD1 matching over 7 bases. V gave up 5 bases and J gave up 4 bases; unmatched junction bases: 10. The CDR3 loop spans 15 amino acids. Germline V gene lookup returns CDR1 SEHNR and CDR2 FQNEAQ (reference sequence). CDR3 DNA sequence: TGTGCCAGCAGCCAAACCGGGACAGAGGGCTATGGCTACACCTTC. Translated, it gives CASSQTGTEGYGYTF. Combining the CDR3 with reference TRBV7-9 and TRBJ1-2 gives the whole variable domain DTGVSQNPRHKITKRGQNVTFRCDPISEHNRLYWYRQTLGQGPEFLTYFQNEAQLEKSRLLSDRFSAERPKGSFSTLEIQRTEQGDSAMYLCASSQTGTEGYGYTFGSGTRLTVV.

The CDR3 spells CASKGDGALNTEAFF. The CDR3 DNA is TGTGCCAGCAAAGGCGACGGGGCTTTGAACACTGAAGCTTTCTTT. V usage is TRBV6-5 and J usage is TRBJ1-1, with D perhaps TRBD1 (5 bases). Deletions cut 7 bases from V and 0 bases from J, with 15 bases between. CDR1 and CDR2 (germline): MNHEY, SVGAGI. The CDR3 runs 15 residues.

The CDR3 is CSVEWDRVYGYTF. The CDR3 region has the DNA TGCAGCGTTGAATGGGACAGAGTTTATGGCTACACCTTC. The chain employs TRBV29-1 and TRBJ1-2; 7 nucleotides align to TRBD1. Germline V gene sequence: CDR1 SQVTM, CDR2 ANQGSEA. J was trimmed by 5 bases and V by 2 bases; bases with no gene match: 5. This CDR3 is built from 13 residues. Looking up the rest from reference TRBV29-1 and TRBJ1-2 gives the full variable domain: SAVISQKPSRDICQRGTSLTIQCQVDSQVTMMFWYRQQPGQSLTLIATANQGSEATYESGFVIDKFPISRPNLTFSTLTVSNMSPEDSSIYLCSVEWDRVYGYTFGSGTRLTVV.

The chain carries TRBV19 and TRBJ2-2; weak D call: TRBD1 (5 bases). V was shortened by 6 bases and J by 1 base, with 12 bases between the two germline ends. The V gene's germline CDR1 is LNHDA and CDR2 SQIVND (reference sequence). The CDR3 runs 15 residues. The CDR3 DNA sequence: TGTGCCAGTAGGTCGACAGAACTGAACACCGGGGAGCTGTTTTTT. Translation: CASRSTELNTGELFF.

This rearrangement joins TRBV23-1 to TRBJ1-5; no firm D call. TRBV23-1 is an ORF, and what it does is uncertain. V lost 4 bases and J 0 bases, leaving 16 bases between the germline ends. The CDR3 has 17 residues. The chain's CDR3 is CASSPPTSGDSNQPQHF. The DNA of the CDR3 is TGCGCCAGCAGTCCTCCGACATCGGGAGATAGCAATCAGCCCCAGCATTTT.

This clone was found a few times. The rearrangement uses TRBV7-2 and TRBJ1-5; D uncertain. The V end was cut by 2 bases, the J end by 5 bases, with 7 bases between. Germline CDR1 reads SGHTA; CDR2 reads FQGNSA. The CDR3 loop spans 13 amino acids. This chain's CDR3 is CASSLYGDQPQHF. The CDR3 DNA follows: TGTGCCAGCAGCTTATACGGTGATCAGCCCCAGCATTTT.

The chain joins TRBV5-1 to TRBJ1-1; D is unclear. Deletions cut 4 bases from V and 0 bases from J, with 7 bases between. The CDR3 loop spans 13 amino acids. Germline V gene lookup returns CDR1 SGHRS and CDR2 YFSETQ. The CDR3 loop is CASSPAVNTEAFF. The CDR3 nucleotides read TGCGCCAGCAGCCCGGCGGTGAACACTGAAGCTTTCTTT.

The genes are TRBV6-5 and TRBJ2-7, with D possibly matching TRBD2 (7 bases). V lost 2 bases and J lost 6, with 14 bases in between. Germline V gene lookup returns CDR1 MNHEY and CDR2 SVGAGI. The CDR3 has 14 amino acids. The CDR3 DNA sequence: TGTGCCAGCAGTTACGGGGGGGCCACCGTCGAGCAGTACTTC. Protein product: CASSYGGATVEQYF.

The chain combines TRBV19 with TRBJ1-2, with D possibly matching TRBD1 (6 bases). CDR3 length equals 13 residues. CDR1 is LNHDA, CDR2 SQIVND, per germline (reference sequence). Between the trimmed V and J ends, which lost 6 bases and 8 bases, there was a span of 16 bases. The CDR3 loop reads CASSGTPIVGYTF. In DNA form, the CDR3 reads TGTGCCAGTAGCGGGACACCCATCGTGGGCTACACCTTC.

CDR3 residues: CASSGGAYNEQFF. The CDR3 DNA sequence: TGCGCCAGCAGCGGGGGGGCATACAATGAGCAGTTCTTC. The chain recombines TRBV5-1 with TRBJ2-1, with a weak D call TRBD2 (7 bases). This CDR3 has 13 amino acids. Between the trimmed V and J ends, which lost 4 bases and 4 bases, there was a span of 9 bases. Germline CDR1 and CDR2: SGHRS and YFSETQ.

The chain employs TRBV6-6 and TRBJ2-5, with D perhaps being TRBD1 or TRBD2 (5 bases each). The V and J ends lost 10 bases and 1 base respectively, with 10 bases between them. There are 12 residues in the CDR3. Per the germline V gene, CDR1 is MNHNY and CDR2 is SVGAGI (reference sequence). The CDR3, as DNA: TGTGCCACCGGGACGGCCCAAGAGACCCAGTACTTC. Protein sequence: CATGTAQETQYF.

The J gene is TRBJ2-1, the V gene TRBV5-1, with 9 bases identical to TRBD1. V dropped 0 bases and J dropped 8; count of bases not matched to a gene: 9. Looked up from germline, CDR1 is SGHRS and CDR2 is YFSETQ. The CDR3 extends over 16 amino acids. The DNA of the CDR3 is TGCGCCAGCAGCTTGGAGGGGGACAGGGTAATCGATGAGCAGTTCTTC. This codes for CASSLEGDRVIDEQFF.